This T cell receptor (beta chain) was sequenced during a study of control samples from healthy donors and cancer patients. This clone was counted a few times. With 7 bases removed from V and 3 bases from J, the gap between germline ends came to 16 bases. Per germline, CDR1 MNHEY and CDR2 SVGAGI. The CDR3 has 14 amino acids. Using immunoSEQ multiplex PCR, the repertoire was profiled, and TCRdb retains in-frame clones only, with some absent. The table lists under 85,000 clones, around 83% of them singletons. This sequence originates from a man between 60 and 75 years old with head and neck cancer. What was sequenced was PBMCs. This rearrangement joins TRBV6-5 to TRBJ2-7; weak D call: TRBD2 (5 bases). This chain's CDR3 is CASTQRRIGYEQYF. In nucleotides, the CDR3 is TGTGCCAGCACCCAAAGGAGGATTGGCTACGAGCAGTACTTC.